The T cell receptor (beta chain) under discussion was sequenced for a study of blood T cell repertoires in COVID-19. Study overall: Sites across the United States, Italy and Spain contributed samples from acute and convalescent COVID-19. Sample material is recorded as cDNA or gDNA derived from T cells, B-cell-depleted T cells, or PBMCs.

Original data processing: From reference gene primer amplification, estimates of nucleated cell counts were derived. The method was immunoSEQ multiplex PCR; TCRdb's version includes in-frame clones alone and lacks a portion of them. The V and J calls and clone size come from that table; D and trimming were worked out from the DNA. The sample contains about 290,000 clones, around 86% of which appear only once. Germline V gene lookup returns CDR1 SGHRS and CDR2 YFSETQ. This CDR3 comprises 14 residues. Losses at the gene ends were 5 bases for V and 0 bases for J; bases not matched to a gene: 5. In assigning cohorts, the study relied on participant-reported clinical history.

The rearrangement links TRBV5-1 to TRBJ2-7, with 7 bases lining up with TRBD1. This clonotype was sampled from a woman aged 40-49 years who had recovered from COVID-19. The source material was PBMCs or T cells enriched from blood (not recorded which). CDR3 region: CASRTGTASYEQYF. In DNA, the CDR3 is TGCGCCAGCAGGACCGGGACAGCCTCCTACGAGCAGTACTTC. The variable domain in full, completed from reference TRBV5-1 and TRBJ2-7, reads KAGVTQTPRYLIKTRGQQVTLSCSPISGHRSVSWYQQTPGQGLQFLFEYFSETQRNKGNFPGRFSGRQFSNSRSEMNVSTLELGDSALYLCASRTGTASYEQYFGPGTRLTVT.